This paragraph covers one T cell receptor (beta chain) sequence. Its antigen is unidentified. This sample was included in a study of cytomegalovirus exposure and HLA in healthy donors. Findings and limits, study-wide: The authors enumerated over 150 TCR beta chains as linked to cytomegalovirus. A later look showed TCR association rates differing by HLA locus, highest for DRB1 and lowest for HLA-C. In an earlier analysis, about 87% or about 30%: the productive usage of most TCR beta V segments.

The PCR contained 60 Vbeta and 13 Jbeta primers. Data came from immunoSEQ multiplex PCR; TCRdb stores just in-frame clones and leaves some out. Of roughly 100,000 clones listed, 65% to 80% were seen once; the top ten hold about 5%. The sample comprised PBMCs. The origin of this receptor is a male donor in good health and CMV-seronegative.

The CDR3 sequence: CASSLSDFAYEQYF. The DNA of the CDR3 is TGTGCCAGCAGCTTATCCGACTTTGCCTACGAGCAGTACTTC. This sequence joins TRBV7-8 and TRBJ2-7; D unclear. The germline V gene encodes CDR1 SGHVS and CDR2 FQNEAQ. Deletions cut 2 bases from V and 2 bases from J, with 10 bases between. The CDR3 extends over 14 amino acids.